The present entry profiles one T cell receptor beta chain with its context. The data were obtained in a study of T cell changes during pregnancy in multiple sclerosis. The CDR3 sequence is 15 residues long. V trimming: 1 base; J trimming: 7 bases; junction bases outside the gene matches: 8. Germline V gene sequence: CDR1 SGHTA, CDR2 FQGNSA. TCRdb's copy holds only in-frame clones and misses some; the assay was immunoSEQ multiplex PCR. The sample shows more than 35,000 clones, roughly nine tenths of them seen only once. The origin of this receptor is a female donor in good health, enrolled as a control in a pregnancy study. The material was CD4+ T cells from peripheral blood mononuclear cells, obtained in the third trimester of pregnancy. The V and J genes are TRBV7-2 and TRBJ2-7, with 9 bases that match TRBD2. CDR3 nucleotide sequence: TGTGCCAGCAGCTTAGATCCAGCGGGAGGTCAAGAGCAGTACTTC. Translated, it gives CASSLDPAGGQEQYF.